This entry lists 12 T cell receptor beta chains sequenced from one sample in a study of chemoradiotherapy in HPV16-positive cancers. TCRdb keeps only in-frame clones here, not all; method: immunoSEQ multiplex PCR. The sample holds approximately 15,000 clones, over 70% seen once. Collection took place from a patient who underwent chemoradiotherapy. The receptors shown here come from a human donor with HPV-associated anogenital cancer.

V is TRBV6-1 and J is TRBJ1-2; D remains unclear. The CDR3 has 13 residues. Per germline, CDR1 MNHNS and CDR2 SASEGT. Trimming cost V 8 bases and J 8 bases, with 18 bases left between them. In DNA, the CDR3 is TGTGCCAGCTGGTTGGGAGGGTTTAGAGGCTACACCTTC. Amino acid sequence: CASWLGGFRGYTF.

This chain uses TRBV28 with TRBJ2-7, with D possibly TRBD1 on 5 matching bases. CDR1 is MDHEN and CDR2 is SYDVKM in the germline V gene. This CDR3 region has 14 residues. V lost 5 bases and J 6 bases, leaving 17 bases between the germline ends. The CDR3: CASSEQVPPLEQYF. The DNA of the CDR3 is TGTGCCAGCAGTGAACAGGTCCCCCCTCTCGAGCAGTACTTC. The full variable domain, in which reference TRBV28 and TRBJ2-7 provide the parts outside the CDR3, is DVKVTQSSRYLVKRTGEKVFLECVQDMDHENMFWYRQDPGLGLRLIYFSYDVKMKEKGDIPEGYSVSREKKERFSLILESASTNQTSMYLCASSEQVPPLEQYFGPGTRLTVT.

The chain employs TRBV2 and TRBJ1-5, with D hard to call. CDR3 length: 19 amino acids. Trimming left V 3 bases short and J 0 bases short, with 21 bases between. The germline CDR1 and CDR2 sequences are SNHLY and FYNNEI. The CDR3 sequence is CASSDRGYRGAYSNQPQHF. CDR3 coding DNA: TGTGCCAGCAGTGATCGAGGTTATCGGGGAGCTTATAGCAATCAGCCCCAGCATTTT.

The CDR3: CASSLGPSSVNEQFF. CDR3 DNA sequence: TGTGCCAGCAGCCTCGGACCCTCCTCCGTCAATGAGCAGTTCTTC. The gene calls are TRBV9 and TRBJ2-1; D unclear. This CDR3 region has 15 residues. The germline V and J ends were trimmed by 4 bases and 6 bases, with 17 bases remaining between them. Germline V gene lookup returns CDR1 SGDLS and CDR2 YYNGEE. Looking up the rest from reference TRBV9 and TRBJ2-1 gives the full variable domain: DSGVTQTPKHLITATGQRVTLRCSPRSGDLSVYWYQQSLDQGLQFLIQYYNGEERAKGNILERFSAQQFPDLHSELNLSSLELGDSALYFCASSLGPSSVNEQFFGPGTRLTVL.

In this sample, this clone turned up once. The chain employs TRBV4-3 and TRBJ2-5; 10 bases align to TRBD1. CDR1 is LGHNA, CDR2 YSLEER, per germline. This CDR3 comprises 16 residues. The V gene end was trimmed by 1 base and the J gene end by 3 bases; junction bases not matched to a gene: 5. The CDR3 spells CASSQALTGGEETQYF. In nucleotides, the CDR3 is TGCGCCAGCAGCCAAGCTTTGACAGGGGGCGAAGAGACCCAGTACTTC.

This clone has just one count. One junction end does not reproduce the germline sequence, and a read error may be involved. The V gene is TRBV7-6, the J gene TRBJ2-2; maybe TRBD2 (5 bases). Germline-derived CDR1 and CDR2 are SGHVS and FNYEAQ. This CDR3 has 16 residues. The CDR3 loop reads CAGSLSGSTGTGELFF. CDR3 coding DNA: TGTGCCGGCAGCTTAAGCGGCAGTACGGGCACCGGGGAGCTGTTTTTT.

The chain uses TRBV7-3 and TRBJ1-6; possible D gene TRBD1, 5 bases. Trimming removed 2 bases at V and 8 bases at J, with 13 bases between. The length of the CDR3 is 15 residues. Per the germline V gene, CDR1 is SGHTA and CDR2 is FQGTGA. The chain's CDR3 is CASSLDGGGYSPLHF. CDR3 nucleotide sequence: TGTGCCAGCAGCTTAGATGGGGGAGGGTATTCACCCCTCCACTTT.

The chain combines TRBV21-1 with TRBJ2-7; TRBD1, the D gene given by the table, was not confirmed from the DNA. TRBV21-1 is reported as a pseudogene. This CDR3 contains 17 residues. The CDR3 region is CASSNRERQGISYEQYF. The CDR3 region has the DNA TGTGCCAGCAGCAATCGGGAAAGACAGGGGATCTCCTACGAGCAGTACTTC.

V gene TRBV6-1 combines with J gene TRBJ2-7; 10 nucleotides align to TRBD1. The CDR3 is 15 residues long. J lost 4 bases, V lost 0 bases, and 3 bases had no gene match. Germline V gene sequence: CDR1 MNHNS, CDR2 SASEGT. This CDR3 is CASSEAGQGVYEQYF. The CDR3 DNA sequence: TGTGCCAGCAGTGAAGCCGGACAGGGGGTTTACGAGCAGTACTTC.

The chain joins TRBV5-1 to TRBJ1-1; D unresolved. Germline CDR1 and CDR2: SGHRS and YFSETQ. V was pared by 0 bases and J by 0 bases, with 15 bases between. The CDR3 contains 17 residues. The DNA for the CDR3 is TGCGCCAGCAGCTTGGGTAGCTGGCTGGAAATGAACACTGAAGCTTTCTTT. It specifies CASSLGSWLEMNTEAFF.

The chain joins TRBV30 to TRBJ2-3; D call uncertain. CDR1 and CDR2 from the germline V gene are GTSNPN and SVGIG (reference sequence). The CDR3 has 14 residues. V lost 3 bases and J 2 bases, leaving 12 bases between the germline ends. In nucleotides, the CDR3 is TGTGCCTGGAGAGGGATAGTACCCACAGATACGCAGTATTTT. This codes for CAWRGIVPTDTQYF.

The rearrangement links TRBV5-4 to TRBJ1-4; perhaps TRBD1 as D (6 bases). The ends were cut back, 2 bases at V and 14 bases at J, with 16 bases in the middle. The CDR3 has 13 amino acids. CDR1 is SGHNT and CDR2 is YYREEE in the germline V gene (reference sequence). This chain's CDR3 is CASSLNGQSQLFF. The CDR3, as DNA: TGTGCCAGCAGCTTAAACGGACAGAGCCAGCTGTTTTTT.